This entry is about one T cell receptor beta chain. Its binding antigen is unknown. No qualities accompany the bases; no much larger clone lies one base away. The data belong to a study of control samples from healthy donors and cancer patients (dated by TCRdb to about 2020). The library was produced with the immunoSEQ multiplex PCR assay. Imported from immuneACCESS, the table was reduced by TCRdb to in-frame sequences with V and J called. These copies leave out some clones; in studies compared against another copy, an unresolved V gene accounts for under half, and the cause of the remainder is not known. The sample table holds roughly 200,000 clones, of which around 94% were seen once. Of the sample, about 1.6% falls within the top ten clones. The germline V gene gives CDR1 as SGHDT and CDR2 as YYEEEE. The CDR3 contains 14 residues, cysteine and phenylalanine counted. Kept here is only the CDR3 DNA, which spans 42 bases and is read in frame from base 1. A distance of 13 bases separates the germline ends of V and J, which lose 3 bases and 7 bases respectively.

The rearrangement combines TRBV5-6 with TRBJ1-4; a tentative D call is TRBD1 (5 bases match). Input material: blood. The receptor was derived from a man between 50 and 59 years old in good health. Read as DNA, the sequence is TGTGCCAGCAGCTCGATAAGGGGAGGTGAAAAACTGTTTTTT. Translated, it reads CASSSIRGGEKLFF. The reference TRBV5-6 and TRBJ1-4 proteins fill in what lies around the CDR3, so the full variable domain reads DAGVTQSPTHLIKTRGQQVTLRCSPKSGHDTVSWYQQALGQGPQFIFQYYEEEERQRGNFPDRFSGHQFPNYSSELNVNALLLGDSALYLCASSSIRGGEKLFFGSGTQLSVL.